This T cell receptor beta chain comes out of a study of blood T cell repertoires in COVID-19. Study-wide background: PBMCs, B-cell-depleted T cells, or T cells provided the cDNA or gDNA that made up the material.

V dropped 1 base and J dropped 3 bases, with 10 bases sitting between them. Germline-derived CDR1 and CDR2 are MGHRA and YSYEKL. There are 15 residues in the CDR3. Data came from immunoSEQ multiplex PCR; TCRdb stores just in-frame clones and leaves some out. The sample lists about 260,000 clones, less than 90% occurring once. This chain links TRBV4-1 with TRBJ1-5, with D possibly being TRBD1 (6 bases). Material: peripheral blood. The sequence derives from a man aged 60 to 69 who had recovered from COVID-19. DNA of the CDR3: TGCGCCAGCAGCCAAGCAACAGGGAACAATCAGCCCCAGCATTTT. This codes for CASSQATGNNQPQHF.